This T cell receptor (beta chain) was identified during a study of blood T cell repertoires in COVID-19. Study summary: Samples came from the United States, Italy and Spain, spanning acute and convalescent COVID-19. T cells, B-cell-depleted T cells, or PBMCs provided the cDNA or gDNA that served as material.

Details on this clone: Distinct nucleotide sequences in the sample also encode this CDR3.

Repertoires were generated with immunoSEQ multiplex PCR, while TCRdb's copy carries only in-frame clones and drops some. The repertoire includes about 300,000 clones, 70% to 90% of them detected once, and 10% sits in the top ten. The V end lost 1 base, the J end lost 0 bases, and 7 bases lay between the germline ends. CDR1 SGHKS and CDR2 YYEKEE come from the germline V gene (reference sequence). CDR3 length: 14 residues. This clonotype was obtained from a woman aged 18-29 years who had recovered from COVID-19. This chain joins TRBV5-5 and TRBJ1-1; the D is unclear. The specimen sequenced was PBMCs or T cells enriched from blood (not recorded which). The CDR3 region is CASSLRGMNTEAFF. Here the CDR3 DNA reads TGTGCCAGCAGCTTGCGCGGGATGAACACTGAAGCTTTCTTT.